This TCR beta chain was identified in a study of blood T cell repertoires in COVID-19. Trimming pared 1 base from V and 6 bases from J, leaving 21 bases between. The CDR3 sequence is 17 residues long. From germline, CDR1 is SGHRS and CDR2 YFSETQ. The assay was immunoSEQ multiplex PCR, and TCRdb's table has in-frame clones only and misses some. The top ten clones hold roughly 1.1% of a sample with fewer than 500,000 clones, about four fifths of them seen once. The genes are TRBV5-1 and TRBJ2-3; TRBD2 is a possible D gene (6 bases). The sample taken for sequencing was peripheral blood. The clonotype originates from a human donor with acute or convalescent COVID-19. The donor label of this sample is uncertain. For the CDR3, the DNA is TGCGCCAGCAGCTTGCCTCCTTCCCCCGCGGGGTCGGATACGCAGTATTTT. Translation gives CASSLPPSPAGSDTQYF.